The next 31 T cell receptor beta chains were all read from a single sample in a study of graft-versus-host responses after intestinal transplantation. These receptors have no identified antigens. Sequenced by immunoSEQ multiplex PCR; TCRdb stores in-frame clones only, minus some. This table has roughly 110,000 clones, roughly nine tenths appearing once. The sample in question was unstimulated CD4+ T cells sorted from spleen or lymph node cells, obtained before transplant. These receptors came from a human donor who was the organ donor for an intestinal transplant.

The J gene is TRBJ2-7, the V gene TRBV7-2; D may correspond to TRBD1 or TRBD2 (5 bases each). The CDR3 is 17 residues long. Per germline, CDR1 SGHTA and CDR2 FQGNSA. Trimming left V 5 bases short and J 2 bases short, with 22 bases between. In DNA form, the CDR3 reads TGTGCCAGCAGCGCCCGGTCGGGGCCAGGGAACCCCTACGAGCAGTACTTC. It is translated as CASSARSGPGNPYEQYF.

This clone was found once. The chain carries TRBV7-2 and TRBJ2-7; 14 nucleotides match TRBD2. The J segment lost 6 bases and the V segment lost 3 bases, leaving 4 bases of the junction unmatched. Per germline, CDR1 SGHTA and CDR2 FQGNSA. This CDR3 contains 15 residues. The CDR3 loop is CASSFQGLAGVEQYF. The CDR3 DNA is TGTGCCAGCAGCTTCCAGGGACTAGCGGGAGTCGAGCAGTACTTC.

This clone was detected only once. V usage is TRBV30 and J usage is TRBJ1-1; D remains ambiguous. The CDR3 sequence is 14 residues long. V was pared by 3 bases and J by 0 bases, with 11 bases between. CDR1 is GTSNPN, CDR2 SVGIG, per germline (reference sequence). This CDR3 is CAWRARGVNTEAFF. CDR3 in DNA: TGTGCCTGGAGGGCCCGGGGAGTGAACACTGAAGCTTTCTTT.

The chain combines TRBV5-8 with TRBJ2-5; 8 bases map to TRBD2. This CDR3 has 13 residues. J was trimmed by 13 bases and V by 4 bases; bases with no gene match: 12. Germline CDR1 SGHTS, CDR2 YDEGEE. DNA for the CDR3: TGTGCCAGCAGCAACGGACTAGCCCACCACGGGTACTTC. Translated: CASSNGLAHHGYF.

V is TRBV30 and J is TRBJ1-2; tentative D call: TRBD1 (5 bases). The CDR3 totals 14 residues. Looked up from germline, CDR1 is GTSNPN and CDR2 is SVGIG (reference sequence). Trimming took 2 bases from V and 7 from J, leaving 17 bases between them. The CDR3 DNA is TGTGCCTGGAGTTTTTGGCATGGGGGACGTGGCTACACCTTC. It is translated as CAWSFWHGGRGYTF.

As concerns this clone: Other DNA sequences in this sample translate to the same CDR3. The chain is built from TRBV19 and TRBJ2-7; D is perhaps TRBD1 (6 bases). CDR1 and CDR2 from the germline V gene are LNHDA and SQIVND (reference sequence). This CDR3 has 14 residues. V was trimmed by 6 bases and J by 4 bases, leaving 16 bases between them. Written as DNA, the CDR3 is TGTGCCAGTAGGCCACCAGGGGCGCCTTACGAGCAGTACTTC. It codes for CASRPPGAPYEQYF.

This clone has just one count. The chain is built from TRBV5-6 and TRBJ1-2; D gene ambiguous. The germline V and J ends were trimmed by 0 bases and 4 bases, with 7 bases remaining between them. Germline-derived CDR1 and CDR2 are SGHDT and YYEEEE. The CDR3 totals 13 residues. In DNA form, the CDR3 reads TGTGCCAGCAGCTTGGTCCAGGCCTATGGCTACACCTTC. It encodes CASSLVQAYGYTF.

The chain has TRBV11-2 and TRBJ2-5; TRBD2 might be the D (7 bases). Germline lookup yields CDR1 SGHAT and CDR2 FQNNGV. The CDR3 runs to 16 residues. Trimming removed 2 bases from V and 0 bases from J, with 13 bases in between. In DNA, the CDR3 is TGTGCCAGCAGCTTAATCTCGGGGGGCCACCAAGAGACCCAGTACTTC. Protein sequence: CASSLISGGHQETQYF.

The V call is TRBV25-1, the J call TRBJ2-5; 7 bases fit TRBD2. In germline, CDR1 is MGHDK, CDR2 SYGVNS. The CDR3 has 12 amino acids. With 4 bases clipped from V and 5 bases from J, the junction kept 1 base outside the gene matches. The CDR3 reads CASSVGGETQYF. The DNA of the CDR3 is TGTGCCAGCAGTGTGGGAGGGGAGACCCAGTACTTC. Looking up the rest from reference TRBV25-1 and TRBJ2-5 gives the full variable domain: EADIYQTPRYLVIGTGKKITLECSQTMGHDKMYWYQQDPGMELHLIHYSYGVNSTEKGDLSSESTVSRIRTEHFPLTLESARPSHTSQYLCASSVGGETQYFGPGTRLLVL.

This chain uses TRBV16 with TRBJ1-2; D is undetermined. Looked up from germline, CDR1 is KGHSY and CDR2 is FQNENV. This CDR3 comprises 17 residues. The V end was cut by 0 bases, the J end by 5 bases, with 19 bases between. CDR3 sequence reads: CASSQSPRGISSYGYTF. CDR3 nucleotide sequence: TGTGCCAGCAGCCAATCTCCGAGAGGGATCTCCTCTTATGGCTACACCTTC.

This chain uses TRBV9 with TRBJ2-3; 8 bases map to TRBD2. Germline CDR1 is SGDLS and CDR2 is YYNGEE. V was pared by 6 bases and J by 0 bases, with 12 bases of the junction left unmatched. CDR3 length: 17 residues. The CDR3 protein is CASTPRTSGSSTDTQYF. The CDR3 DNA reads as TGTGCCAGCACACCTCGTACTAGCGGATCTAGCACAGATACGCAGTATTTT.

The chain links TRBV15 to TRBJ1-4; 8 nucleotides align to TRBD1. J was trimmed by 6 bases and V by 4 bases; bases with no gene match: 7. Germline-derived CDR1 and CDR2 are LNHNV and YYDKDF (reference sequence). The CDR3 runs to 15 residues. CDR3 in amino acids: CATSIYRGRDEKLFF. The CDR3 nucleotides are TGTGCCACCAGCATTTACAGGGGGAGGGATGAAAAACTGTTTTTT.

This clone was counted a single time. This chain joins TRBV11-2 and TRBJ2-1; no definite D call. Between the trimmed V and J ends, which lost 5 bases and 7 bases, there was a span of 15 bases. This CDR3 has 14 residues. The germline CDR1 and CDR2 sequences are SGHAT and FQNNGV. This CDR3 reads CASSIVRVENEQFF. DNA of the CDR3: TGTGCCAGCAGCATCGTAAGAGTTGAGAATGAGCAGTTCTTC.

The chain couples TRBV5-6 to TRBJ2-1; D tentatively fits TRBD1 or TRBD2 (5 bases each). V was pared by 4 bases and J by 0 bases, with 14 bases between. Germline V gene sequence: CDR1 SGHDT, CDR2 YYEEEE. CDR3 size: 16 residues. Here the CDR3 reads CASSPRGGASYNEQFF. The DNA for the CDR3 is TGTGCCAGCAGCCCTCGTGGGGGAGCCTCCTACAATGAGCAGTTCTTC.

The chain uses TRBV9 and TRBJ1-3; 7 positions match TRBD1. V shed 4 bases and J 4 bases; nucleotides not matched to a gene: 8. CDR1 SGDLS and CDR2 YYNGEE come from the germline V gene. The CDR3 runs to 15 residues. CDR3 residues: CASSPRQGSGNTIYF. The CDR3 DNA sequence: TGTGCCAGCAGCCCGCGACAGGGTTCGGGAAACACCATATATTTT.

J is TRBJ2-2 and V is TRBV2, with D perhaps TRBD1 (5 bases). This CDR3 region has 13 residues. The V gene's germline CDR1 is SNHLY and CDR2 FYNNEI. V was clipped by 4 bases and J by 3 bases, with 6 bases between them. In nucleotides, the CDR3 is TGTGCCAGCAGTGCCAGGGACACCGGGGAGCTGTTTTTT. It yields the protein CASSARDTGELFF.

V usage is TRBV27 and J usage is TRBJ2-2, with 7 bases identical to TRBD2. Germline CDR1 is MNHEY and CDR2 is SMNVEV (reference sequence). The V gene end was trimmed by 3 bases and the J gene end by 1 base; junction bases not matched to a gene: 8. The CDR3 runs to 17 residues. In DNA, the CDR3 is TGTGCCAGCAGTTTGCCCCCTAGCGGAGGGAACACCGGGGAGCTGTTTTTT. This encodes CASSLPPSGGNTGELFF.

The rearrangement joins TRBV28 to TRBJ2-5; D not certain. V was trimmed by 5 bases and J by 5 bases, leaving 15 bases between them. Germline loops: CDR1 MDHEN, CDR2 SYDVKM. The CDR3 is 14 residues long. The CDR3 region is CASSRPVLRETQYF. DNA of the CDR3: TGTGCCAGCAGTCGACCTGTCCTGAGGGAGACCCAGTACTTC.

CDR3 sequence reads: CASSQVELAAGARNEQFF. CDR3 coding DNA: TGCGCCAGCAGCCAAGTAGAACTAGCGGCAGGAGCGCGCAATGAGCAGTTCTTC. The rearrangement uses TRBV4-1 and TRBJ2-1; TRBD2 matches at 8 bases. CDR1 and CDR2 from the germline V gene are MGHRA and YSYEKL. V gave up 1 base and J gave up 6 bases; unmatched junction bases: 14. The CDR3 loop spans 18 amino acids.

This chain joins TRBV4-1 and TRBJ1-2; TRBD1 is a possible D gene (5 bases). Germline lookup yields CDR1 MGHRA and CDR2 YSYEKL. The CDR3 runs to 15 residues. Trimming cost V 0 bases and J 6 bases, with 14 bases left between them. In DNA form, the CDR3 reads TGCGCCAGCAGCCAAGATCTAGGGGCAGGGCATGGCTACACCTTC. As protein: CASSQDLGAGHGYTF.

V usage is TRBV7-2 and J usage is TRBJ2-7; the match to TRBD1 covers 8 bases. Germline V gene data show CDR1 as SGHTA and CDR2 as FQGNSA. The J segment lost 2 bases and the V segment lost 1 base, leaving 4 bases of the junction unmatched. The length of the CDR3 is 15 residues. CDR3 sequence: CASSLVGTGPYEQYF. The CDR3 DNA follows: TGTGCCAGCAGCTTAGTCGGGACAGGACCCTACGAGCAGTACTTC.

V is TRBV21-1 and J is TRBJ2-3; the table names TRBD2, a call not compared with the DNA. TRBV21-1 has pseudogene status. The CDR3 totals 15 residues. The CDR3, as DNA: TGTGCCAGCAGCGCCCAGGGACTAGCACGAGATACGCAGTATTTT. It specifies CASSAQGLARDTQYF.

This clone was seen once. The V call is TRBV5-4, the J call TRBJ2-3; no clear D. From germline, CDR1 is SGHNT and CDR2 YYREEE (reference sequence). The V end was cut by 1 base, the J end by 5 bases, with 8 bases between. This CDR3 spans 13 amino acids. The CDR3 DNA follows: TGTGCCAGCAGCTTGATGGCCCTAGATACGCAGTATTTT. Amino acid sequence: CASSLMALDTQYF.

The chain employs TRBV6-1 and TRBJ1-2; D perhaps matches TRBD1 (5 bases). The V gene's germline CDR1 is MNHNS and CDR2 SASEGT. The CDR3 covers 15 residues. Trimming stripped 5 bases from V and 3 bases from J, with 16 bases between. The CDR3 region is CASSLLHPTDYGYTF. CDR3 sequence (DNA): TGTGCCAGCAGTCTACTCCACCCGACAGACTATGGCTACACCTTC.

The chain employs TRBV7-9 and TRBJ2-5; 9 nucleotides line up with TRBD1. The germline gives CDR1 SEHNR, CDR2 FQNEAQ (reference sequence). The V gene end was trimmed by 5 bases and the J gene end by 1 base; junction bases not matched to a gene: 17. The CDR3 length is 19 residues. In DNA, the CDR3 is TGTGCCAGCAGCCCACGGGGACAGGGAGTCCTGAACTTCCAAGAGACCCAGTACTTC. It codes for CASSPRGQGVLNFQETQYF.

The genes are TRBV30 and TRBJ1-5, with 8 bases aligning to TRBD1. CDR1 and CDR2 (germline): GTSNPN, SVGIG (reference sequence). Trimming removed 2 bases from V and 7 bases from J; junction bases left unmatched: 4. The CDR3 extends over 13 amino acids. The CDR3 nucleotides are TGTGCCTGGAGTACAGGGGGTAGCCAGCCCCAGCATTTT. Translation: CAWSTGGSQPQHF.

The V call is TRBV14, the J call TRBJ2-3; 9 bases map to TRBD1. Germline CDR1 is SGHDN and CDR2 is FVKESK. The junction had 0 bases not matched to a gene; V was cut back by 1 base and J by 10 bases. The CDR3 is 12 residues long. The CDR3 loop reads CASSQGQGAQYF. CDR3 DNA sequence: TGTGCCAGCAGCCAAGGACAGGGGGCGCAGTATTTT.

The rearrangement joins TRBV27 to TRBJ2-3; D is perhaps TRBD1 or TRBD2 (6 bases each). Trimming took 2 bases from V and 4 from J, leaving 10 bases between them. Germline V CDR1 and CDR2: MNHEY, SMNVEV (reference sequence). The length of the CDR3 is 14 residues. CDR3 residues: CASSLGGLSDTQYF. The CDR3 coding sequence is TGTGCCAGCAGTTTAGGGGGGCTATCAGATACGCAGTATTTT.

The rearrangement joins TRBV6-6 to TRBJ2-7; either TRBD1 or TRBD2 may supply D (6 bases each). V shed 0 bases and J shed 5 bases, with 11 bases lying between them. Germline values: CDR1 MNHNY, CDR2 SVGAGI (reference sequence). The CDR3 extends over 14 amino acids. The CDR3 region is CASSYSGGIDEQYF. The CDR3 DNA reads TGTGCCAGCAGTTACTCGGGGGGCATAGACGAGCAGTACTTC.

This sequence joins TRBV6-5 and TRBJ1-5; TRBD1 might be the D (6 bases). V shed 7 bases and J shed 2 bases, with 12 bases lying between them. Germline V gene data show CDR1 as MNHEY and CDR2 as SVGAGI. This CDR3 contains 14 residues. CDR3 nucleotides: TGTGCCAGCACTACAGGGTTTGGCAATCAGCCCCAGCATTTT. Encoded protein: CASTTGFGNQPQHF.

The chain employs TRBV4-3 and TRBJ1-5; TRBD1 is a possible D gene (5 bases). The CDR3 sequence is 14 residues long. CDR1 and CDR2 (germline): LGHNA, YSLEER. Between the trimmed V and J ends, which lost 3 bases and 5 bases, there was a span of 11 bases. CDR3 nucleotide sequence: TGCGCCAGCAGCCATGGGGGGTTCGATCAGCCCCAGCATTTT. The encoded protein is CASSHGGFDQPQHF.